The clone carrying this T cell receptor beta chain was counted a few times. This CDR3 spans 11 amino acids. CDR1 is DFQATT and CDR2 is SNEGSKA in the germline V gene (reference sequence). V gave up 3 bases and J gave up 4 bases, with 6 bases separating them. This specimen comes from a study of blood T cell repertoires in COVID-19. Study as a whole: Samples of COVID-19 (acute and convalescent) were obtained from the United States, Italy and Spain. The analysed material was cDNA or gDNA that came from T cells, B-cell-depleted T cells, or PBMCs.

Clones were sequenced by immunoSEQ multiplex PCR, and TCRdb holds only the in-frame ones, with some missing. The sample has approximately 230,000 clones; approximately 80% are singletons. The sample consisted of peripheral blood. The chain couples TRBV20-1 to TRBJ1-1; no clear D. The clonotype originates from a young man with active or convalescent COVID-19. DNA for the CDR3: TGCAGTGCTAGGTTCGGCACTGAAGCTTTCTTT. Amino acid sequence: CSARFGTEAFF.